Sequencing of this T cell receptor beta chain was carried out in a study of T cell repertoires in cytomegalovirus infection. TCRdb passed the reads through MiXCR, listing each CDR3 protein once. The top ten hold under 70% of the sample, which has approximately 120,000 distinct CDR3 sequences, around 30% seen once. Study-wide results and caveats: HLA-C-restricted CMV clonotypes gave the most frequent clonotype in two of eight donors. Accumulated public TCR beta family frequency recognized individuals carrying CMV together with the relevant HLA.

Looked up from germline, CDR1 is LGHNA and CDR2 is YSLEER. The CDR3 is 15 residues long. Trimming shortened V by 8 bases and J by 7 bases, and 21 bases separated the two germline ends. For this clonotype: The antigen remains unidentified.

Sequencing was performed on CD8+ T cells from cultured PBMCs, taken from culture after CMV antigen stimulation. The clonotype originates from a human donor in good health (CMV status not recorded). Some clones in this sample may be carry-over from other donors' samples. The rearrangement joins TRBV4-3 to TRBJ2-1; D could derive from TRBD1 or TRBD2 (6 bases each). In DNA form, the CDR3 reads TGCGCCAGCCAAGAATGGGGTACGGGGGCGAATGAGCAGTTCTTC. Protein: CASQEWGTGANEQFF.